This T cell receptor (beta chain) was sequenced in a study of post-analysis software for immune sequencing data. Findings and caveats of the study: A few TRBV segments appeared more often in patients than in controls, and TRBV5-6, TRBV5-1 and TRBV20-1 were among these. In multiple sclerosis, normalized Chao1 diversity was significantly below that of controls.

Deletions cut 1 base from V and 5 bases from J, with 12 bases between. The V gene's germline CDR1 is LGHDT and CDR2 YNNKEL (reference sequence). The CDR3 extends over 15 amino acids. This clonotype has more than one count but fewer than ten. What it binds is not known. The library was made from cDNA and included unique molecular identifiers. cDNA molecules numbering approximately 500,000 came from roughly 1 to 10 million T cells. One entry per CDR3 protein, called by TCRdb with MiXCR from the PCR reads. This table has fewer than 850,000 distinct CDR3 sequences, 30% appearing once. The TCR originated in a girl aged 10-17 years with multiple sclerosis. The material sequenced was blood. The chain uses TRBV3-1 and TRBJ2-1, with D unresolved. CDR3 loop: CASSQVRLGHNEQFF. The CDR3 DNA sequence: TGTGCCAGCAGCCAAGTTCGGTTAGGCCACAATGAGCAGTTCTTC.